This T cell receptor (beta chain) was identified during a study of blood T cell repertoires in COVID-19. Study background: Italy, Spain and the United States were the sources of the convalescent and acute COVID-19 samples.

The assay was immunoSEQ multiplex PCR, and TCRdb's table has in-frame clones only and misses some. This sample has 270,000 or so clones, with 70% to 85% found just once. Per the germline V gene, CDR1 is LNHDA and CDR2 is SQIVND (reference sequence). V dropped 5 bases and J dropped 6 bases, with 22 bases sitting between them. The CDR3 is 16 amino acids. Seattle participants joined during active infection and were tracked over time. The sample holds one count of this clone. Specimen: peripheral blood. This clonotype was sampled from a human donor with COVID-19, enrolled during active disease. The donor label of this sample is uncertain. V gene TRBV19 combines with J gene TRBJ1-2; a possible D gene is TRBD1 (5 bases). As DNA, the CDR3 is TGTGCCAGTAGTCTCACTTTGTCTCGGGGGTTGGATGGCTACACCTTC. Encoded protein: CASSLTLSRGLDGYTF.